The 12 T cell receptor beta chains listed next were all sequenced from one sample in a study of cytomegalovirus exposure and HLA in healthy donors. The PCR ran on 60 Vbeta and 13 Jbeta primers. Clones were sequenced by immunoSEQ multiplex PCR, and TCRdb holds only the in-frame ones, with some missing. The sample yields roughly 180,000 clones, about 77% seen once. Material: PBMCs. The receptors originated from a man aged 25 to 40 in good health and CMV-seronegative.

There are a few counts of this clone. The CDR3 nucleotides are TGCGCCAGCAGCCGTGAGCTAGCGGTTACCGGGGAGCTGTTTTTT. Translation gives CASSRELAVTGELFF. This chain uses TRBV4-1 with TRBJ2-2, with TRBD2 identical over 7 bases. After removal of 4 bases from V and 5 bases from J, the junction contained 7 bases not matched to a gene. Germline V gene sequence: CDR1 MGHRA, CDR2 YSYEKL. The CDR3 spans 15 residues.

The rearrangement uses TRBV25-1 and TRBJ1-2, with D perhaps TRBD1 (6 bases). The CDR3 runs to 14 residues. Trimming removed 5 bases from V and 7 bases from J, with 17 bases in between. Germline CDR1 is MGHDK and CDR2 is SYGVNS. Here the CDR3 DNA reads TGTGCCAGCAGTCCTTTGGCCAGGGGCTCTGGCTACACCTTC. Translating it yields CASSPLARGSGYTF.

The J gene is TRBJ1-4, the V gene TRBV4-1; D perhaps matches TRBD1 (5 bases). V was shortened by 0 bases and J by 13 bases, with 12 bases between the two germline ends. There are 13 residues in the CDR3. Per the germline V gene, CDR1 is MGHRA and CDR2 is YSYEKL. The DNA for the CDR3 is TGCGCCAGCAGCCAAGATCTGAGAGACAGACTGTTTTTT. Encoded protein: CASSQDLRDRLFF.

This chain connects TRBV7-2 to TRBJ2-3, with D possibly TRBD1 on 5 matching bases. This CDR3 comprises 15 residues. CDR1 and CDR2 (germline): SGHTA, FQGNSA. V was clipped by 0 bases and J by 3 bases, with 10 bases between them. The CDR3 sequence is CASSLAARETDTQYF. The DNA of the CDR3 is TGTGCCAGCAGCTTAGCGGCCAGGGAAACAGATACGCAGTATTTT.

The CDR3 protein is CASSSRTTGGRRYGYTF. CDR3 coding DNA: TGTGCCAGCAGCTCAAGGACGACAGGGGGTCGACGATATGGCTACACCTTC. The genes are TRBV5-8 and TRBJ1-2; TRBD1 matches at 9 bases. CDR1 and CDR2 (germline): SGHTS, YDEGEE. The ends lost 3 bases at V and 5 bases at J; junction bases unmatched: 14. The CDR3 is 17 residues long. The variable domain in full, with the rest retrieved from reference TRBV5-8 and TRBJ1-2, is EAGVTQSPTHLIKTRGQQATLRCSPISGHTSVYWYQQALGLGLQFLLWYDEGEERNRGNFPPRFSGRQFPNYSSELNVNALELEDSALYLCASSSRTTGGRRYGYTFGSGTRLTVV.

The chain is built from TRBV4-3 and TRBJ2-1; TRBD2 agrees at 11 bases. Germline CDR1 reads LGHNA; CDR2 reads YSLEER. J was trimmed by 0 bases and V by 4 bases; bases with no gene match: 8. The length of the CDR3 is 18 residues. The CDR3 is CASSPGVAGGFSYNEQFF. In DNA form, the CDR3 reads TGCGCCAGCAGCCCCGGGGTAGCGGGAGGGTTCTCCTACAATGAGCAGTTCTTC.

The V call is TRBV5-1, the J call TRBJ2-3; 13 nucleotides agree with TRBD2. V gave up 4 bases and J gave up 2 bases; unmatched junction bases: 7. The CDR3 is 17 amino acids. Germline CDR1 reads SGHRS; CDR2 reads YFSETQ. The CDR3 DNA sequence: TGCGCCAGCAGCACGGGACTAGCGGGGCGTTCCACAGATACGCAGTATTTT. As protein: CASSTGLAGRSTDTQYF.

The rearrangement links TRBV7-9 to TRBJ1-5; D is unresolved. Germline V gene lookup returns CDR1 SEHNR and CDR2 FQNEAQ (reference sequence). V lost 2 bases, J lost 5 bases, and 7 bases lay in between. The length of the CDR3 is 13 residues. In DNA, the CDR3 is TGTGCCAGCAGCTTATTGGCTTATCAGCCCCAGCATTTT. It codes for CASSLLAYQPQHF.

Only a few counts were recorded for this clone. In the same sample, other DNA sequences code for this CDR3. The chain recombines TRBV7-2 with TRBJ2-7; TRBD2 is a possible D gene (5 bases). The CDR3 spans 13 residues. The V end was cut by 6 bases, the J end by 0 bases, with 9 bases between. Germline V gene sequence: CDR1 SGHTA, CDR2 FQGNSA. The CDR3: CASSFSGSYEQYF. In DNA form, the CDR3 reads TGTGCCAGCAGTTTCAGCGGCTCCTACGAGCAGTACTTC. Variable domain in full (rest from reference TRBV7-2 and TRBJ2-7): GAGVSQSPSNKVTEKGKDVELRCDPISGHTALYWYRQSLGQGLEFLIYFQGNSAPDKSGLPSDRFSAERTGGSVSTLTIQRTQQEDSAVYLCASSFSGSYEQYFGPGTRLTVT.

This chain connects TRBV11-2 to TRBJ2-5; 7 nucleotides line up with TRBD1. The DNA end is more similar to TRBJ2-7, so the J call may be wrong. Per the germline V gene, CDR1 is SGHAT and CDR2 is FQNNGV. The CDR3 length is 16 residues. The chain's CDR3 is CASSLGLQGVSYEQYF. The CDR3 coding sequence is TGTGCCAGCAGCTTAGGTCTGCAGGGGGTCTCCTACGAGCAGTACTTC.

This chain connects TRBV4-1 to TRBJ2-1, with TRBD1 matching over 8 bases. The V and J ends lost 0 bases and 0 bases, in that order; junction bases with no gene match: 7. This CDR3 contains 18 residues. Germline V lookup: CDR1 MGHRA, CDR2 YSYEKL. CDR3 amino acids: CASSQDPTGTGSYNEQFF. The CDR3 DNA follows: TGCGCCAGCAGCCAAGATCCTACCGGGACAGGCTCCTACAATGAGCAGTTCTTC.

The V gene is TRBV19, the J gene TRBJ2-2, with TRBD1 matching 7 bases. The CDR3 runs to 16 residues. Germline values: CDR1 LNHDA, CDR2 SQIVND (reference sequence). V lost 7 bases, J lost 3 bases, and 11 bases stayed unmatched. The CDR3: CASMEEQGIDTGELFF. The DNA of the CDR3 is TGTGCCAGTATGGAAGAACAGGGGATCGACACCGGGGAGCTGTTTTTT. Full variable domain (remainder filled in from reference TRBV19 and TRBJ2-2): DGGITQSPKYLFRKEGQNVTLSCEQNLNHDAMYWYRQDPGQGLRLIYYSQIVNDFQKGDIAEGYSVSREKKESFPLTVTSAQKNPTAFYLCASMEEQGIDTGELFFGEGSRLTVL.